The 27 T cell receptor beta chains reported below all come from one sample, sequenced in a study of cytomegalovirus exposure and HLA in healthy donors. The PCR was carried out with 60 Vbeta primers and 13 Jbeta primers. Clones were sequenced by immunoSEQ multiplex PCR, and TCRdb holds only the in-frame ones, with some missing. The data contain nearly 80,000 clones, around three quarters of them singletons. Sequenced sample: PBMCs. The receptors were sampled from a woman aged 40 to 50 in good health and CMV-seropositive.

The rearrangement joins TRBV23-1 to TRBJ2-7, with 7 bases that match TRBD1. TRBV23-1 is flagged as an ORF with uncertain function. The CDR3 has 15 amino acids. V lost 4 bases, J lost 3 bases, and 9 bases stayed unmatched. The CDR3 spells CASSPRGQADYEQYF. CDR3 coding DNA: TGCGCCAGCAGTCCGAGAGGACAGGCGGACTACGAGCAGTACTTC.

J is TRBJ2-7 and V is TRBV5-1, with TRBD1 identical over 9 bases. V lost 4 bases to trimming and J lost 6 bases; unmatched junction nucleotides: 11. Germline CDR1 and CDR2: SGHRS and YFSETQ. The length of the CDR3 is 15 residues. The CDR3 region has the DNA TGCGCCAGCAGCCCTTGGACAGGGGAACTTGTCGAGCAGTACTTC. Protein product: CASSPWTGELVEQYF. Full variable domain (outside the CDR3, taken from reference TRBV5-1 and TRBJ2-7): KAGVTQTPRYLIKTRGQQVTLSCSPISGHRSVSWYQQTPGQGLQFLFEYFSETQRNKGNFPGRFSGRQFSNSRSEMNVSTLELGDSALYLCASSPWTGELVEQYFGPGTRLTVT.

This rearrangement joins TRBV5-1 to TRBJ1-2; tentatively, D is TRBD1 (6 bases). The CDR3 extends over 13 amino acids. Trimming left V 4 bases short and J 8 bases short, with 15 bases between. Germline CDR1 and CDR2: SGHRS and YFSETQ. CDR3 nucleotide sequence: TGCGCCAGCAGCACACAGGGACCGCCCGGCTACACCTTC. It yields the protein CASSTQGPPGYTF.

The chain recombines TRBV9 with TRBJ1-1; 7 bases fit TRBD1. After removal of 3 bases from V and 1 base from J, the junction contained 6 bases not matched to a gene. Germline V gene data show CDR1 as SGDLS and CDR2 as YYNGEE. The CDR3 runs to 15 residues. The CDR3 loop reads CASSAGTAQNTEAFF. Here the CDR3 DNA reads TGTGCCAGCAGCGCCGGGACAGCCCAGAACACTGAAGCTTTCTTT.

V usage is TRBV7-9 and J usage is TRBJ2-1, with 11 positions matching TRBD2. V was pared by 1 base and J by 4 bases, with 12 bases of the junction left unmatched. This CDR3 is built from 19 residues. Germline V CDR1 and CDR2: SEHNR, FQNEAQ (reference sequence). This CDR3 is CASSLVGPGLAELYNEQFF. CDR3 bases: TGTGCCAGCAGCTTAGTCGGCCCGGGACTAGCGGAGCTATACAATGAGCAGTTCTTC.

The rearrangement uses TRBV28 and TRBJ1-5, with D tentatively TRBD1 (5 bases). Germline V CDR1 and CDR2: MDHEN, SYDVKM. CDR3 length equals 15 residues. The V end was cut by 6 bases, the J end by 1 base, with 13 bases between. The CDR3 coding sequence is TGTGCCAGCAGCCTCCCAGGGTCGAGCAATCAGCCCCAGCATTTT. It translates to CASSLPGSSNQPQHF.

The V gene is TRBV2, the J gene TRBJ1-3; D unresolved. The germline V gene has CDR1 SNHLY and CDR2 FYNNEI. This CDR3 contains 13 residues. V was clipped by 6 bases and J by 0 bases, with 6 bases between them. The CDR3 loop is CASRTGSGNTIYF. The CDR3 DNA reads TGTGCCAGCAGGACGGGCTCTGGAAACACCATATATTTT.

The sample holds a few counts of this clone. The gene calls are TRBV5-1 and TRBJ1-1; D might be TRBD1 (6 bases). Germline CDR1 reads SGHRS; CDR2 reads YFSETQ. V lost 4 bases and J 7 bases, leaving 11 bases between the germline ends. The CDR3 is 12 residues long. CDR3: CASSPGQNEAFF. Here the CDR3 DNA reads TGCGCCAGCAGCCCAGGACAGAATGAAGCTTTCTTT.

The sample holds a few counts of this clone. The chain has TRBV9 and TRBJ2-3; D gene ambiguous. The CDR3 loop spans 15 amino acids. V lost 0 bases and J 7 bases, leaving 15 bases between the germline ends. CDR1 and CDR2 (germline): SGDLS, YYNGEE. This CDR3 is CASSVGAGSSNTQYF. The CDR3 DNA follows: TGTGCCAGCAGCGTAGGCGCAGGATCGTCGAATACGCAGTATTTT.

The chain combines TRBV29-1 with TRBJ2-7; a weak D match, TRBD2 (5 bases). CDR1 and CDR2 (germline): SQVTM, ANQGSEA. The CDR3 contains 11 residues. The CDR3 protein is CRSRGTYEQYF. CDR3 DNA sequence: TGCAGATCTCGAGGGACCTACGAGCAGTACTTC.

Only a few counts were recorded for this clone. Other DNA sequences from this sample encode an identical CDR3 as well. The rearrangement links TRBV6-1 to TRBJ2-1; 9 bases agree with TRBD1. The CDR3 consists of 13 residues. The J segment lost 7 bases and the V segment lost 7 bases, leaving 5 bases of the junction unmatched. Germline-derived CDR1 and CDR2 are MNHNS and SASEGT. This CDR3 reads CASTGTGLNEQFF. The CDR3 DNA follows: TGTGCCAGCACCGGGACAGGGCTTAATGAGCAGTTCTTC.

The V and J genes are TRBV5-1 and TRBJ2-2; D perhaps matches TRBD2 (6 bases). Germline V gene data show CDR1 as SGHRS and CDR2 as YFSETQ. V was cut by 3 bases and J by 4 bases, with 13 bases left in between. The CDR3 sequence is 15 residues long. The CDR3 nucleotides are TGCGCCAGCAGCTCCGAGGGGAGGCGCACCGGGGAGCTGTTTTTT. Translation gives CASSSEGRRTGELFF.

The chain joins TRBV30 to TRBJ1-3; weak D call: TRBD1 (5 bases). The CDR3 extends over 14 amino acids. Germline V lookup: CDR1 GTSNPN, CDR2 SVGIG (reference sequence). V was pared by 0 bases and J by 2 bases, with 8 bases between. Written as DNA, the CDR3 is TGTGCCTGGAGTGTACCCAGGGCTGGAAACACCATATATTTT. It is translated as CAWSVPRAGNTIYF.

This clone showed up just a few times. The rearrangement joins TRBV28 to TRBJ1-1, with TRBD1 as a possible D gene (6 bases). Germline CDR1 and CDR2: MDHEN and SYDVKM. Trimming took 2 bases from V and 2 from J, leaving 12 bases between them. CDR3 size: 15 residues. Here the CDR3 reads CASSLGTGLNTEAFF. The CDR3 DNA reads TGTGCCAGCAGTTTAGGAACAGGGCTTAACACTGAAGCTTTCTTT.

The chain is built from TRBV7-9 and TRBJ2-7; D may be TRBD2 (5 bases). Deletions cut 4 bases from V and 5 bases from J, with 9 bases between. In germline, CDR1 is SEHNR, CDR2 FQNEAQ (reference sequence). The length of the CDR3 is 12 residues. The CDR3 protein is CASSSGLDEQYF. As DNA, the CDR3 is TGTGCCAGCAGCTCCGGACTTGACGAGCAGTACTTC.

This chain joins TRBV6-1 and TRBJ2-7; TRBD1 might be the D (6 bases). The CDR3 runs 14 residues. V lost 0 bases, J lost 0 bases, and 6 bases lay in between. Looked up from germline, CDR1 is MNHNS and CDR2 is SASEGT. The CDR3 loop is CASSEARGSYEQYF. The DNA for the CDR3 is TGTGCCAGCAGTGAAGCCAGGGGCTCCTACGAGCAGTACTTC.

J is TRBJ2-5 and V is TRBV4-2, with TRBD1 matching over 9 bases. CDR3 length: 13 amino acids. The junction had 2 bases not matched to a gene; V was cut back by 4 bases and J by 5 bases. The germline V gene has CDR1 LGHNA and CDR2 YNFKEQ. CDR3 coding DNA: TGTGCCAGCAGCCGGGGACAGGGCGAGACCCAGTACTTC. This gives the protein CASSRGQGETQYF.

The CDR3 DNA sequence: TGTGCCAGCAGCTCGACACGTGGAGAGACCCAGTACTTC. Protein sequence: CASSSTRGETQYF. The chain joins TRBV4-2 to TRBJ2-5; D not certain. V lost 5 bases, J lost 4 bases, and 11 bases lay in between. Looked up from germline, CDR1 is LGHNA and CDR2 is YNFKEQ. This CDR3 contains 13 residues.

This rearrangement joins TRBV5-1 to TRBJ2-3, with 8 bases matching TRBD2. CDR1 SGHRS and CDR2 YFSETQ come from the germline V gene. Unmatched junction bases numbered 8, after V lost 1 base and J lost 4 bases. The CDR3 loop spans 16 amino acids. For the CDR3, the DNA is TGCGCCAGCAGCTTGAACGGGGGGGCCGGTGCAGATACGCAGTATTTT. This encodes CASSLNGGAGADTQYF.

The chain is built from TRBV19 and TRBJ2-3, with TRBD1 identical over 10 bases. This CDR3 region has 16 residues. In germline, CDR1 is LNHDA, CDR2 SQIVND (reference sequence). V shed 3 bases and J 0 bases; nucleotides not matched to a gene: 3. This chain's CDR3 is CASSIVTGGSTDTQYF. DNA of the CDR3: TGTGCCAGTAGTATTGTGACAGGGGGCAGCACAGATACGCAGTATTTT.

The CDR3 bases are TGTGCCAGCAGCTTAATGGGGACAGGTCATGGCTACACCTTC. Its translation is CASSLMGTGHGYTF. The chain carries TRBV7-9 and TRBJ1-2, with TRBD1 identical over 8 bases. Germline V gene lookup returns CDR1 SEHNR and CDR2 FQNEAQ (reference sequence). J gave up 6 bases and V 2 bases, and 5 bases lay outside the gene matches. CDR3 length: 14 residues.

The chain joins TRBV28 to TRBJ2-7, with TRBD1 matching over 9 bases. This CDR3 comprises 13 residues. The trim removed 5 bases at V and 3 bases at J, leaving 2 bases unmatched. Germline values: CDR1 MDHEN, CDR2 SYDVKM. In DNA, the CDR3 is TGTGCCAGCAGTACAGGGGGCATCTACGAGCAGTACTTC. It translates to CASSTGGIYEQYF.

The rearrangement links TRBV6-5 to TRBJ1-3; no clear D gene. Germline V gene lookup returns CDR1 MNHEY and CDR2 SVGAGI. V lost 6 bases, J lost 0 bases, and 12 bases lay in between. The CDR3 is made up of 15 amino acids. The CDR3 DNA reads TGTGCCAGCAGGTCGACTGGCTTCTCTGGAAACACCATATATTTT. Encoded protein: CASRSTGFSGNTIYF.

The chain carries TRBV7-8 and TRBJ1-2; D ambiguous. CDR3 size: 12 residues. The ends were cut back, 2 bases at V and 8 bases at J, with 9 bases in the middle. Germline lookup yields CDR1 SGHVS and CDR2 FQNEAQ. The CDR3 reads CASSLSLSGYTF. The CDR3 coding sequence is TGTGCCAGCAGCTTATCCTTGAGCGGCTACACCTTC.

This chain links TRBV28 with TRBJ1-4; tentatively, D is TRBD1 (6 bases). This CDR3 contains 16 residues. Germline loops: CDR1 MDHEN, CDR2 SYDVKM. V was shortened by 3 bases and J by 3 bases, with 14 bases between the two germline ends. As DNA, the CDR3 is TGTGCCAGCAGTTTGAACAGGGCGCCGGCTAATGAAAAACTGTTTTTT. Its translation is CASSLNRAPANEKLFF.

The V and J genes are TRBV18 and TRBJ2-3, with 12 bases that match TRBD2. Germline trimming cut 0 bases from V and 2 bases from J; bases unmatched to any gene: 6. There are 18 residues in the CDR3. In germline, CDR1 is KGHSH, CDR2 LQKENI. CDR3 bases: TGTGCCAGCTCACCACCGACTAGCGGGAGTTGGATCACAGATACGCAGTATTTT. Protein product: CASSPPTSGSWITDTQYF.

V and J are TRBV28 and TRBJ2-7; D is possibly TRBD2 (7 bases). The length of the CDR3 is 14 residues. Germline V gene lookup returns CDR1 MDHEN and CDR2 SYDVKM. Trimming cost V 6 bases and J 5 bases, with 17 bases left between them. The CDR3 nucleotides are TGTGCCAGCAGCCCGGGGGGCAGGGAAAACGAGCAGTACTTC. Encoded protein: CASSPGGRENEQYF.